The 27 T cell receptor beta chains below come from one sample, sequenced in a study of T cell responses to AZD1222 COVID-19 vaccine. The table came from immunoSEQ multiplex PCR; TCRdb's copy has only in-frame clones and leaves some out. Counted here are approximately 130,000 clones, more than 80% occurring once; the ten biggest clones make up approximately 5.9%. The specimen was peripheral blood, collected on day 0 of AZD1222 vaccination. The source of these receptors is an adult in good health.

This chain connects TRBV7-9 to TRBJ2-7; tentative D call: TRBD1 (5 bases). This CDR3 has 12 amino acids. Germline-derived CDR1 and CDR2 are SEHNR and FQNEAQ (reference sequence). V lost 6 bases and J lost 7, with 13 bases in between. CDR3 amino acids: CASSIQAIEQYF. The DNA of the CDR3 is TGTGCCAGCAGTATACAGGCTATTGAGCAGTACTTC.

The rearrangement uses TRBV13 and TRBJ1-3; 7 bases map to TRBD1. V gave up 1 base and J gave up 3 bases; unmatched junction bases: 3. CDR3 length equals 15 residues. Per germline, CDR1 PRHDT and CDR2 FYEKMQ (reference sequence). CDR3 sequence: CASSLARTGGNTIYF. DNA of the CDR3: TGTGCCAGCAGCTTAGCCAGGACAGGTGGAAACACCATATATTTT.

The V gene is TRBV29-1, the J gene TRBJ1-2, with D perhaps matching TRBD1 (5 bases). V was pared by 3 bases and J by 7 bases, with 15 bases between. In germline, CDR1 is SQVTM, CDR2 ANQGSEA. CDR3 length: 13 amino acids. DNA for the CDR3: TGCAGCGTTGATAGAGGTGGCGGGGCTGGCTACACCTTC. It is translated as CSVDRGGGAGYTF.

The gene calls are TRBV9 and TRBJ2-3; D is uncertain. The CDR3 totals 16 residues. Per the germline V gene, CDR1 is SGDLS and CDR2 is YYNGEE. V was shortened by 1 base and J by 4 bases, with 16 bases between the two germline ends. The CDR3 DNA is TGTGCCAGCAGCGTAAAAACCCCGAAGGGCGCAGATACGCAGTATTTT. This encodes CASSVKTPKGADTQYF.

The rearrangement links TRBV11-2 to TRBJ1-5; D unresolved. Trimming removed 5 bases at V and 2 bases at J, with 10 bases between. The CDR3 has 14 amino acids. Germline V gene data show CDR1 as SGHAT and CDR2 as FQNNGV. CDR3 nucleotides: TGTGCCAGCAGCCTGGGGTATGGCAATCAGCCCCAGCATTTT. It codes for CASSLGYGNQPQHF.

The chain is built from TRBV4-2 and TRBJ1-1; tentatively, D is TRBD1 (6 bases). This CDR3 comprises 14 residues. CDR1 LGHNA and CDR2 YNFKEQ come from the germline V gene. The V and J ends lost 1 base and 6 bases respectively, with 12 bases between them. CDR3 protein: CASSQAGGPPEAFF. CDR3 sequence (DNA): TGTGCCAGCAGCCAAGCTGGGGGCCCCCCTGAAGCTTTCTTT.

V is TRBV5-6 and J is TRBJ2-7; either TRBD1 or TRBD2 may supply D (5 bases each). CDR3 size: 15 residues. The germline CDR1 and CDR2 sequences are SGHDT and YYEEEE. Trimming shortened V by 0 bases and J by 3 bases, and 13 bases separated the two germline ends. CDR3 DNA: TGTGCCAGCAGCTTGGTCGGGGTTGGGGGCTACGAGCAGTACTTC. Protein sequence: CASSLVGVGGYEQYF.

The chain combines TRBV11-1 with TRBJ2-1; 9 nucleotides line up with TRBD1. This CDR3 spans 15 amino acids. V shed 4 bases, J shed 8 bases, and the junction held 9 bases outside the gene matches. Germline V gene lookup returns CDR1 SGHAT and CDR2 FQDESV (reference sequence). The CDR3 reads CASSSHRGRIDEQFF. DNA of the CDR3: TGTGCCAGCAGCTCCCACAGGGGGCGCATCGATGAGCAGTTCTTC.

In DNA form, the CDR3 reads TGTGCCAGCTCCGAGAACACTGAAGCTTTCTTT. Encoded protein: CASSENTEAFF. This chain links TRBV18 with TRBJ1-1; D call uncertain. CDR1 and CDR2 from the germline V gene are KGHSH and LQKENI. Trimming removed 6 bases at V and 1 base at J, with 3 bases between. The CDR3 extends over 11 amino acids.

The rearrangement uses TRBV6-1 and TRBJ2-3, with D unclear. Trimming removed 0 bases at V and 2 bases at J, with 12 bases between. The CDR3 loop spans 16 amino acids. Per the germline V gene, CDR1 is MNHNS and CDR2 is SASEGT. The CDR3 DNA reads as TGTGCCAGCAGTGAAGCGATACACCAACCCACAGATACGCAGTATTTT. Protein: CASSEAIHQPTDTQYF.

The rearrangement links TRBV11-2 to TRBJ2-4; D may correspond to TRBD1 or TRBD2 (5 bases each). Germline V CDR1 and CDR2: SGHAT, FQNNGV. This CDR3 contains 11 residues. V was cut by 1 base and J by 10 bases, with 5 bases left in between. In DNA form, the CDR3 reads TGTGCCAGCAGCTTAGGGGGGATTCAGTACTTC. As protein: CASSLGGIQYF.

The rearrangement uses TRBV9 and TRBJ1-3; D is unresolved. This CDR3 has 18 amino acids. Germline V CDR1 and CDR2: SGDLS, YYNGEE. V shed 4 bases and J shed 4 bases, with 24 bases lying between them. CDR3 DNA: TGTGCCAGCAGCACTCCAGTCGGGATCCCACCCGAAGGAAACACCATATATTTT. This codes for CASSTPVGIPPEGNTIYF.

The chain's CDR3 is CASSPGPSDTEAFF. The CDR3 coding sequence is TGTGCCAGCAGCCCGGGCCCGTCGGACACTGAAGCTTTCTTT. This sequence joins TRBV4-2 and TRBJ1-1; D remains ambiguous. The CDR3 runs 14 residues. V was cut by 4 bases and J by 3 bases, with 12 bases left in between. Germline assignment: CDR1 LGHNA and CDR2 YNFKEQ.

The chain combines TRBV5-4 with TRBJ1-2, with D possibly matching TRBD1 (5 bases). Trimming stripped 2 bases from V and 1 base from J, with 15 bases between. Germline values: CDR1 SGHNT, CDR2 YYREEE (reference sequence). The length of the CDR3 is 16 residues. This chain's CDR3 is CASSFQGGLDNYGYTF. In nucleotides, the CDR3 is TGTGCCAGCAGCTTCCAGGGAGGCCTGGATAACTATGGCTACACCTTC. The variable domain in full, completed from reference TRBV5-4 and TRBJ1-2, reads ETGVTQSPTHLIKTRGQQVTLRCSSQSGHNTVSWYQQALGQGPQFIFQYYREEENGRGNFPPRFSGLQFPNYSSELNVNALELDDSALYLCASSFQGGLDNYGYTFGSGTRLTVV.

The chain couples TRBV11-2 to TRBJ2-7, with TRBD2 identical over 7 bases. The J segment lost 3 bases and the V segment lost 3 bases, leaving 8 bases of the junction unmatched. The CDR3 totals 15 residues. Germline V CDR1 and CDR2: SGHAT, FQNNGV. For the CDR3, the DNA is TGTGCCAGCAGCTTTGGGGGGGAGGGGTACTACGAGCAGTACTTC. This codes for CASSFGGEGYYEQYF.

Here the CDR3 reads CASSLRENQPQHF. As DNA, the CDR3 is TGTGCCAGCAGTTTGAGAGAAAATCAGCCCCAGCATTTT. This chain connects TRBV12-3 or TRBV12-4 to TRBJ1-5; D not resolved. The V gene lost 3 bases and the J gene lost 4 bases, with 7 bases spanning the gap. This CDR3 is built from 13 residues.

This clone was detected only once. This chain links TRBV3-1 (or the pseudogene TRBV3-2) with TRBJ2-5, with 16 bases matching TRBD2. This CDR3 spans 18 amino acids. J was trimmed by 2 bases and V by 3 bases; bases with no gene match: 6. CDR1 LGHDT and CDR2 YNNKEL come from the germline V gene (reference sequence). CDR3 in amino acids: CASSQGTSGRDKQETQYF. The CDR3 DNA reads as TGTGCCAGCAGCCAGGGGACTAGCGGGAGGGACAAACAAGAGACCCAGTACTTC.

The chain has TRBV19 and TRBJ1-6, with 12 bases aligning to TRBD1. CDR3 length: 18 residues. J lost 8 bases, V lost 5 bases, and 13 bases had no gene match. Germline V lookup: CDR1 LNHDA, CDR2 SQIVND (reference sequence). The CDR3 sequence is CASSPSPGQGARDSPLHF. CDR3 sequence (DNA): TGTGCCAGTAGTCCAAGCCCGGGACAGGGGGCGCGTGATTCACCCCTCCACTTT.

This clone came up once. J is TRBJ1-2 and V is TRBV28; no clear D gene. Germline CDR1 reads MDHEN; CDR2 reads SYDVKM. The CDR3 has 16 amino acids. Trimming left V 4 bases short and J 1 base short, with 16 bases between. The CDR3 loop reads CASSWGTDFFNYGYTF. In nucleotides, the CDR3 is TGTGCCAGCAGTTGGGGAACTGACTTTTTTAACTATGGCTACACCTTC.

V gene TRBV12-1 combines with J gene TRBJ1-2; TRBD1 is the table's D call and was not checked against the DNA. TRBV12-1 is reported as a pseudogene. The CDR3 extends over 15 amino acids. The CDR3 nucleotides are TGTGCCAGCAGCCCATCCTGGGGGCGGGACTATGGCTACACCTTC. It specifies CASSPSWGRDYGYTF.

The CDR3 spells CASSSGGTTGANVLTF. The CDR3 DNA reads as TGTGCCAGTAGCTCAGGGGGCACCACTGGGGCCAACGTCCTGACTTTC. This rearrangement joins TRBV19 to TRBJ2-6, with 8 bases that match TRBD1. V shed 6 bases, J shed 2 bases, and the junction held 6 bases outside the gene matches. The CDR3 consists of 16 residues. Germline CDR1 and CDR2: LNHDA and SQIVND (reference sequence).

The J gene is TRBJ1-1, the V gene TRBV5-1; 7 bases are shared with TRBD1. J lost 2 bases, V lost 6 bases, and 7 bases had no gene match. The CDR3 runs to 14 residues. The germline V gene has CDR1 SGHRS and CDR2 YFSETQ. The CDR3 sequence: CASNRDSTNTEAFF. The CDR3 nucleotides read TGCGCCAGCAACCGGGACAGTACAAACACTGAAGCTTTCTTT.

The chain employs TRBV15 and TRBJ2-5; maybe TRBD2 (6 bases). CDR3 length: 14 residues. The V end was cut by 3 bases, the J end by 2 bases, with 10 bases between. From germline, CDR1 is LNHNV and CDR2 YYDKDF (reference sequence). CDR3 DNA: TGTGCCACCAGCAGCTGGAGGGATCAAGAGACCCAGTACTTC. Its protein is CATSSWRDQETQYF.

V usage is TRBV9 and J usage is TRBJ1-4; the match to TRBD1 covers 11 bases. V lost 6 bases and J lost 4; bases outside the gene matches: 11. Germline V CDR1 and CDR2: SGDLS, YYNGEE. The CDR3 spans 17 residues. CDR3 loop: CASTVGGQGAGNEKLFF. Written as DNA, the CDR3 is TGTGCCAGCACCGTCGGTGGACAGGGGGCGGGTAATGAAAAACTGTTTTTT.

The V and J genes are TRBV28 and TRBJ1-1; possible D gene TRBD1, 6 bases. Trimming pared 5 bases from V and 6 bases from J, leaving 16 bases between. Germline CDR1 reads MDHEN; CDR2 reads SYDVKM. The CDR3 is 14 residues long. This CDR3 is CASSPTGRVAEAFF. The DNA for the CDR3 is TGTGCCAGCAGTCCAACAGGGAGGGTCGCTGAAGCTTTCTTT.

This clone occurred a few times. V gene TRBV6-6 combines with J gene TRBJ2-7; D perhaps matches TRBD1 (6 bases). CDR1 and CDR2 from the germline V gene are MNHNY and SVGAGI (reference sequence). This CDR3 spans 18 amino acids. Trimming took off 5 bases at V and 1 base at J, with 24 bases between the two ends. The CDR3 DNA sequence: TGTGCCAGCAGTCTAAGGGCTACAGGGAAGATAAGGTCCTACGAGCAGTACTTC. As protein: CASSLRATGKIRSYEQYF.

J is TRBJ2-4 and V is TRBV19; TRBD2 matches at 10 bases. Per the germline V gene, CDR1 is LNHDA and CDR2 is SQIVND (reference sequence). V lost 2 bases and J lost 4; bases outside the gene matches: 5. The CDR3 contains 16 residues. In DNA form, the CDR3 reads TGTGCCAGTAGTATAAGAACTAGCGGGATTAAAAACATTCAGTACTTC. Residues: CASSIRTSGIKNIQYF.